One and the same sample provided the 18 T cell receptor beta chains below, sequenced in a study of OX40 agonist ivuxolimab in advanced cancers. Profiled with immunoSEQ multiplex PCR; TCRdb holds only in-frame clones, not every one. The sample lists 78,000 or so clones, about 88% seen once, with around a sixth in the top ten. Sample: CD4+ or CD8+ T cells sorted from blood, taken in a trial of the OX40 agonist ivuxolimab. The receptor set was obtained from an adult with an advanced solid tumor such as melanoma, head and neck, liver or kidney cancer.

The J gene is TRBJ1-1, the V gene TRBV6-5; D gene ambiguous. The CDR3 spans 13 residues. Germline assignment: CDR1 MNHEY and CDR2 SVGAGI. V was clipped by 2 bases and J by 6 bases, with 10 bases between them. In nucleotides, the CDR3 is TGTGCCAGCAGTTACAGGGTGTTGGCTGAAGCTTTCTTT. This translates into CASSYRVLAEAFF.

The chain recombines TRBV5-4 with TRBJ2-3; D call uncertain. CDR1 is SGHNT, CDR2 YYREEE, per germline (reference sequence). V was cut by 3 bases and J by 2 bases, with 10 bases left in between. The CDR3 is made up of 14 amino acids. CDR3 sequence (DNA): TGTGCCAGCAGCTCGGGCAGGTCCACAGATACGCAGTATTTT. Translation: CASSSGRSTDTQYF.

V and J are TRBV25-1 and TRBJ1-1, with D perhaps matching TRBD1 (6 bases). CDR1 is MGHDK and CDR2 is SYGVNS in the germline V gene. Trimming took off 3 bases at V and 2 bases at J, with 13 bases between the two ends. The CDR3 is 15 amino acids. The CDR3 DNA reads as TGTGCCAGCAGTGATCCGGGGGGGGCAAACACTGAAGCTTTCTTT. This sequence encodes CASSDPGGANTEAFF.

J is TRBJ2-1 and V is TRBV7-2, with 9 bases fitting TRBD2. This CDR3 comprises 16 residues. Germline values: CDR1 SGHTA, CDR2 FQGNSA. The V gene end was trimmed by 1 base and the J gene end by 8 bases; junction bases not matched to a gene: 9. The CDR3 spells CASSLVGGRAGDEQFF. As DNA, the CDR3 is TGTGCCAGCAGCTTAGTTGGCGGGAGGGCGGGAGATGAGCAGTTCTTC.

The rearrangement uses TRBV19 and TRBJ2-3, with 8 bases aligning to TRBD1. This CDR3 contains 14 residues. CDR1 and CDR2 (germline): LNHDA, SQIVND (reference sequence). V shed 3 bases, J shed 2 bases, and the junction held 1 base outside the gene matches. CDR3 amino acids: CASSMTGDTDTQYF. CDR3 nucleotides: TGTGCCAGTAGTATGACAGGGGACACAGATACGCAGTATTTT.

The J gene is TRBJ1-6, the V gene TRBV19; D is ambiguous. V was clipped by 7 bases and J by 9 bases, with 10 bases between them. The CDR3 is 12 residues long. From germline, CDR1 is LNHDA and CDR2 SQIVND (reference sequence). This CDR3 is CASKAETSPLHF. The CDR3 DNA follows: TGTGCCAGTAAGGCAGAAACTTCACCCCTCCACTTT.

The J gene is TRBJ2-7, the V gene TRBV5-6; 8 bases are a match to TRBD1. The V gene's germline CDR1 is SGHDT and CDR2 YYEEEE. The V segment lost 0 bases and the J segment 3 bases; nucleotides outside the gene matches: 2. CDR3 length: 14 amino acids. This CDR3 reads CASSLGQGLYEQYF. Written as DNA, the CDR3 is TGTGCCAGCAGCTTGGGACAGGGGCTCTACGAGCAGTACTTC.

The chain is built from TRBV18 and TRBJ2-6; D is tentatively TRBD1 or TRBD2 (5 bases each). Per the germline V gene, CDR1 is KGHSH and CDR2 is LQKENI. This CDR3 has 16 amino acids. Between the trimmed V and J ends, which lost 1 base and 2 bases, there was a span of 9 bases. As DNA, the CDR3 is TGTGCCAGCTCACCACAGCAGGGACCTGGGGCCAACGTCCTGACTTTC. It codes for CASSPQQGPGANVLTF. The full variable domain, completed using reference TRBV18 and TRBJ2-6, is NAGVMQNPRHLVRRRGQEARLRCSPMKGHSHVYWYRQLPEEGLKFMVYLQKENIIDESGMPKERFSAEFPKEGPSILRIQQVVRGDSAAYFCASSPQQGPGANVLTFGAGSRLTVL.

This chain links TRBV28 with TRBJ1-6; TRBD1 aligns across 8 bases. CDR3 size: 16 residues. The germline CDR1 and CDR2 sequences are MDHEN and SYDVKM. The V gene end was trimmed by 6 bases and the J gene end by 8 bases; junction bases not matched to a gene: 12. The chain's CDR3 is CASRYQGAGPYSPLHF. Here the CDR3 DNA reads TGTGCCAGCAGGTATCAGGGGGCTGGACCCTATTCACCCCTCCACTTT.

This sequence joins TRBV28 and TRBJ2-4; D is unclear. Germline V gives CDR1 MDHEN, CDR2 SYDVKM. This CDR3 region has 13 residues. V was shortened by 3 bases and J by 0 bases, with 3 bases between the two germline ends. Written as DNA, the CDR3 is TGTGCCAGCAGTTTGTTAGCCAAAAACATTCAGTACTTC. Translating it yields CASSLLAKNIQYF.

This clone was found a few times. The J gene is TRBJ2-7, the V gene TRBV11-2, with D hard to call. Per the germline V gene, CDR1 is SGHAT and CDR2 is FQNNGV. Trimming removed 5 bases at V and 3 bases at J, with 5 bases between. This CDR3 has 11 residues. The CDR3 here is CASSLNYEQYF. As DNA, the CDR3 is TGTGCCAGCAGCCTCAACTACGAGCAGTACTTC.

J is TRBJ1-1 and V is TRBV7-9, with a tentative D call TRBD1 (6 bases). The CDR3 has 14 amino acids. V lost 6 bases and J lost 0, with 11 bases in between. From germline, CDR1 is SEHNR and CDR2 FQNEAQ (reference sequence). The CDR3 sequence: CASRRGEMNTEAFF. In DNA, the CDR3 is TGTGCCAGCAGAAGGGGGGAGATGAACACTGAAGCTTTCTTT.

V is TRBV7-9 and J is TRBJ2-7; D could derive from TRBD1 or TRBD2 (5 bases each). The CDR3 runs 14 residues. Looked up from germline, CDR1 is SEHNR and CDR2 is FQNEAQ (reference sequence). V was trimmed by 3 bases and J by 2 bases, leaving 11 bases between them. The CDR3 sequence is CASSLGEGPYEQYF. CDR3 in DNA: TGTGCCAGCAGCTTGGGGGAAGGCCCCTACGAGCAGTACTTC.

This clone was found a few times. V and J are TRBV6-5 and TRBJ2-5; 10 bases are shared with TRBD2. CDR1 MNHEY and CDR2 SVGAGI come from the germline V gene. V was clipped by 0 bases and J by 0 bases; unmatched bases: 1. CDR3 length: 16 amino acids. The CDR3 coding sequence is TGTGCCAGCAGTTACTCTGGACTAGCGGACCAAGAGACCCAGTACTTC. This translates into CASSYSGLADQETQYF.

The chain employs TRBV6-1 and TRBJ2-5, with 7 bases lining up with TRBD1. The better agreement between TRBJ2-7 and the DNA end casts doubt on the J call. This CDR3 has 14 residues. CDR1 is MNHNS and CDR2 is SASEGT in the germline V gene. The DNA of the CDR3 is TGTGCCAGCCGAGGACAGGAGAACTCCTACGAGCAGTACTTC. The encoded protein is CASRGQENSYEQYF.

In this sample, this clone turned up a few times. The chain carries TRBV28 and TRBJ1-5, with unresolved D. Germline-derived CDR1 and CDR2 are MDHEN and SYDVKM. V was trimmed by 3 bases and J by 9 bases, leaving 6 bases between them. The CDR3 covers 11 residues. The DNA for the CDR3 is TGTGCCAGCAGTTTGGTCTGGCCCCAGCATTTT. Its translation: CASSLVWPQHF.

This rearrangement joins TRBV28 to TRBJ1-2, with no clear D. Trimming removed 5 bases at V and 4 bases at J, with 8 bases between. The CDR3 contains 12 residues. Germline loops: CDR1 MDHEN, CDR2 SYDVKM. The CDR3 sequence: CASSRGIYGYTF. DNA for the CDR3: TGTGCCAGCAGTCGAGGGATCTATGGCTACACCTTC.

In DNA, the CDR3 is TGTGCCAGCAGCGAGGGACTAGCGGGAGCCTACGAGCAGTACTTC. Translation gives CASSEGLAGAYEQYF. The V call is TRBV4-2, the J call TRBJ2-7, with 14 bases fitting TRBD2. J was trimmed by 2 bases and V by 5 bases; bases with no gene match: 2. Germline CDR1 and CDR2: LGHNA and YNFKEQ. The CDR3 runs to 15 residues.